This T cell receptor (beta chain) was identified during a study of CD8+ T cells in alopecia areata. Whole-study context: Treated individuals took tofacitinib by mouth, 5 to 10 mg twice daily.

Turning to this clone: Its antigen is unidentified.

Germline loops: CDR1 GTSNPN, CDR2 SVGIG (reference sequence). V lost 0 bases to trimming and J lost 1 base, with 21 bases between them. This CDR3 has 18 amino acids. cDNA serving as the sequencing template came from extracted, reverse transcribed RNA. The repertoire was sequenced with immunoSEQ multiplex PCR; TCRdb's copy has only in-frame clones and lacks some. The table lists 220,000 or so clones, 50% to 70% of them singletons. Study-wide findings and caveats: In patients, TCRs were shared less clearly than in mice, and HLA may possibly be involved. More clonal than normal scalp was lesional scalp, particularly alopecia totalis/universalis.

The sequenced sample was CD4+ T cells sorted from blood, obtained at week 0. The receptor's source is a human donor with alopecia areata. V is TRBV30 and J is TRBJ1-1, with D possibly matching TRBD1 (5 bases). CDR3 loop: CAWSVGVYARHSNTEAFF. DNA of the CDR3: TGTGCCTGGAGTGTGGGGGTATATGCGAGACACTCGAACACTGAAGCTTTCTTT.